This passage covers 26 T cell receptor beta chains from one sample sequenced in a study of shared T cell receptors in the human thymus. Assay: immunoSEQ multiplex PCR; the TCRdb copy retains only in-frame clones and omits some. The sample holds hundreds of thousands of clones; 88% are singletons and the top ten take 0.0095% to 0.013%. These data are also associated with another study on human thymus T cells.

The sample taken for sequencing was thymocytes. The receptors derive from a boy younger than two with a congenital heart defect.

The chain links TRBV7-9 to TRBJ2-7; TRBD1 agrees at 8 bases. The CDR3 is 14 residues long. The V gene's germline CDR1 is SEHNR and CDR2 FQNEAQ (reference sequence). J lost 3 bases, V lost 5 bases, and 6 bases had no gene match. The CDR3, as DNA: TGTGCCAGCAGCCCGGAGACAGGGGTCTACGAGCAGTACTTC. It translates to CASSPETGVYEQYF.

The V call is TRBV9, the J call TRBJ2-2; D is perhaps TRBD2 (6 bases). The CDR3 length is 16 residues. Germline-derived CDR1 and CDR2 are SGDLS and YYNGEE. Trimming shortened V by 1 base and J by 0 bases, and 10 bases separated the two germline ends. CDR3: CASSVSLAPNTGELFF. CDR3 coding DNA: TGTGCCAGCAGCGTATCCCTAGCGCCGAACACCGGGGAGCTGTTTTTT.

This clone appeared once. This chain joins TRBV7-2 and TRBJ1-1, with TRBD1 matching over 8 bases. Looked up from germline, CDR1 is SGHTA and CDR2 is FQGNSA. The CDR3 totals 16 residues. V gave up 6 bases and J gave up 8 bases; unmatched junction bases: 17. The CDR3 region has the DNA TGTGCCAGCAGTCTAAACCCGGGACAGGCGCAACTAGAAGCTTTCTTT. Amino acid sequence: CASSLNPGQAQLEAFF.

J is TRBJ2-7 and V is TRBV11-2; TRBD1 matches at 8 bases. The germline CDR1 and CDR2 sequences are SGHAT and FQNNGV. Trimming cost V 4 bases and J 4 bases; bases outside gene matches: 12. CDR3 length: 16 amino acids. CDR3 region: CASSSIETGENYEQYF. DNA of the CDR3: TGTGCCAGCAGCTCAATAGAGACAGGGGAGAATTACGAGCAGTACTTC.

The chain's CDR3 is CASSDGTYNEQFF. The CDR3 nucleotides are TGTGCCAGCAGCGACGGGACTTACAATGAGCAGTTCTTC. The genes are TRBV9 and TRBJ2-1; D is possibly TRBD2 (6 bases). The germline V gene encodes CDR1 SGDLS and CDR2 YYNGEE. CDR3 length equals 13 residues. The V and J ends lost 3 bases and 4 bases respectively, with 8 bases between them.

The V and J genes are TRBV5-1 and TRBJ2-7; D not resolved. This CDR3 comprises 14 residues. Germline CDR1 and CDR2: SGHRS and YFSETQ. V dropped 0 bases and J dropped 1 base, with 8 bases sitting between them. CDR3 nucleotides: TGCGCCAGCAGCTTGGGTGCGCGGTCCTACGAGCAGTACTTC. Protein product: CASSLGARSYEQYF. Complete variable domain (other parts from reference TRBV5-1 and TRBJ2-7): KAGVTQTPRYLIKTRGQQVTLSCSPISGHRSVSWYQQTPGQGLQFLFEYFSETQRNKGNFPGRFSGRQFSNSRSEMNVSTLELGDSALYLCASSLGARSYEQYFGPGTRLTVT.

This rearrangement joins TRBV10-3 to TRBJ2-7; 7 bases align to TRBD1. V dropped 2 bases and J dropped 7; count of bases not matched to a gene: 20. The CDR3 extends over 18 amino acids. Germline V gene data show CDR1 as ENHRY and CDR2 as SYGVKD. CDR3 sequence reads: CAISERGRRLAKQWEQYF. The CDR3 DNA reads TGTGCCATCAGTGAGAGGGGGCGCCGGCTAGCCAAACAGTGGGAGCAGTACTTC.

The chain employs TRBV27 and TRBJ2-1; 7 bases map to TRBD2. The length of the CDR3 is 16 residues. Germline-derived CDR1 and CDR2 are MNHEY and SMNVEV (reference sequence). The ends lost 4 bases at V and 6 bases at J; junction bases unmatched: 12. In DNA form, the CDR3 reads TGTGCCAGCAGTTGGTCCCGCGGGAGAAAGGTCAATGAGCAGTTCTTC. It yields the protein CASSWSRGRKVNEQFF.

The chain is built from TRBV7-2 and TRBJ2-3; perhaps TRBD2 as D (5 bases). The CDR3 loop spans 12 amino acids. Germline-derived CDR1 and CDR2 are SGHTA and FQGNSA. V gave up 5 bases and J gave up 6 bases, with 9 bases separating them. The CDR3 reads CASSPRGDTQYF. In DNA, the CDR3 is TGTGCCAGCAGCCCGCGCGGGGATACGCAGTATTTT.

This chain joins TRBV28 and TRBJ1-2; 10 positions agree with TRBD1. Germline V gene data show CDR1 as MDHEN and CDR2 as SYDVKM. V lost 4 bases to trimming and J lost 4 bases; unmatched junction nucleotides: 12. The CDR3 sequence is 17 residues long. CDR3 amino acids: CASSSPRDRGLSYGYTF. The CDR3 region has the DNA TGTGCCAGCAGTTCACCTCGGGACAGGGGCTTAAGCTATGGCTACACCTTC.

The CDR3 DNA follows: TGTGCCAGCTCTCTTGGCCTACGCGGTTACGAGCAGTACTTC. It is translated as CASSLGLRGYEQYF. The chain joins TRBV5-6 to TRBJ2-7, with D unclear. Trimming left V 7 bases short and J 4 bases short, with 18 bases between. The CDR3 loop spans 14 amino acids. The germline V gene has CDR1 SGHDT and CDR2 YYEEEE.

The CDR3 DNA is TGTGCCAGCAGCTTGGGTGGCGGGGGGACCTACGAGCAGTACTTC. This codes for CASSLGGGGTYEQYF. The rearrangement links TRBV5-6 to TRBJ2-7, with TRBD2 matching 8 bases. Germline loops: CDR1 SGHDT, CDR2 YYEEEE. J was trimmed by 2 bases and V by 0 bases; bases with no gene match: 4. The CDR3 loop spans 15 amino acids.

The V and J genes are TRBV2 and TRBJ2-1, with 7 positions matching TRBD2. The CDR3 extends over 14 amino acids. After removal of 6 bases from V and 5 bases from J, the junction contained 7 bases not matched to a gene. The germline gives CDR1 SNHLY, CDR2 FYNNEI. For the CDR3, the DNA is TGTGCCAGCAGGGCCGGGACTACCAACAATGAGCAGTTCTTC. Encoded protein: CASRAGTTNNEQFF.

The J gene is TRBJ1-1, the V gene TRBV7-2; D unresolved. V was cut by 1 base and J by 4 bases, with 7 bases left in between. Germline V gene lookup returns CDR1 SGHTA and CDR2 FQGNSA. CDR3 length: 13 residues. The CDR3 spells CASSLERTTEAFF. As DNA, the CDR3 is TGTGCCAGCAGCTTAGAGCGGACCACTGAAGCTTTCTTT.

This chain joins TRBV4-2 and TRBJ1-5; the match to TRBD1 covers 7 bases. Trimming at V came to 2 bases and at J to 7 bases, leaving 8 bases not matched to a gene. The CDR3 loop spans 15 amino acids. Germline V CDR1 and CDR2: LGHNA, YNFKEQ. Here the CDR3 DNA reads TGTGCCAGCAGCCAAACTCACAGGGGTGGCCAGCCCCAGCATTTT. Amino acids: CASSQTHRGGQPQHF.

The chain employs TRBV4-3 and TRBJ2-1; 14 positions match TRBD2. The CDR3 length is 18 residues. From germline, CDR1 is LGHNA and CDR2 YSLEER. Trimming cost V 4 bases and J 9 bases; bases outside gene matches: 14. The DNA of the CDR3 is TGCGCCAGCAGCCCCGTCCCGACTAGCGGGAGGGTTGGTTGTGAGCAGTTCTTC. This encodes CASSPVPTSGRVGCEQFF.

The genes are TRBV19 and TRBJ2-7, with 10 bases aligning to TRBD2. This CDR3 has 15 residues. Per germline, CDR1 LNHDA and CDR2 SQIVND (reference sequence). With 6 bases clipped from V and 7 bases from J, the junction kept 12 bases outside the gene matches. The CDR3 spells CASSSGRLAGEEQYF. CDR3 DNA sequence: TGTGCCAGTAGCAGCGGGAGGCTAGCGGGAGAAGAGCAGTACTTC.

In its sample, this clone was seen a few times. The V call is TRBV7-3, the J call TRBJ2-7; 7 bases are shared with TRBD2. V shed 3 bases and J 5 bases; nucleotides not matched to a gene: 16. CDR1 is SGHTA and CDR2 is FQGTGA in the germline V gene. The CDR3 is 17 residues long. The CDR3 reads CASSFLSRRPSGDEQYF. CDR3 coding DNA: TGTGCCAGCAGCTTTCTCTCTCGTAGGCCCAGCGGGGACGAGCAGTACTTC.

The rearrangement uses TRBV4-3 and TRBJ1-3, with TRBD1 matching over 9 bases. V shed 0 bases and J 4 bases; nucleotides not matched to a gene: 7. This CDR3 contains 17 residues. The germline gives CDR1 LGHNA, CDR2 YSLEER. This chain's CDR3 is CASSQEDRGSDGNTIYF. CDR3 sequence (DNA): TGCGCCAGCAGCCAAGAGGACAGGGGATCTGACGGAAACACCATATATTTT.

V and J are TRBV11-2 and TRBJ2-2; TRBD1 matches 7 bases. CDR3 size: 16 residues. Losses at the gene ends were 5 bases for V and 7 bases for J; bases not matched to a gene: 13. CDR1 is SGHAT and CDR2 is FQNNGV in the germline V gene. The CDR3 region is CASSPITGTEGGELFF. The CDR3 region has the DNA TGTGCCAGCAGCCCAATCACCGGGACAGAGGGCGGGGAGCTGTTTTTT.

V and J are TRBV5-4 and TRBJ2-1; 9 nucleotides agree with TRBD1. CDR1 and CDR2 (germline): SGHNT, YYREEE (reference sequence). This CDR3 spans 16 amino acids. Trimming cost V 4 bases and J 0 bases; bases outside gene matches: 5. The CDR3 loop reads CASSPGQGGSYNEQFF. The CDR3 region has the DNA TGTGCCAGCAGCCCGGGACAGGGAGGCTCCTACAATGAGCAGTTCTTC.

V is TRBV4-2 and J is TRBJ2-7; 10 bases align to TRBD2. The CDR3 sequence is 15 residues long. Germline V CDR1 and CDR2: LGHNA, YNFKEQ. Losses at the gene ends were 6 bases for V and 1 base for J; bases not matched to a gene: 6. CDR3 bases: TGTGCCAGCAGACACCGGACTAGCGGATCCTACGAGCAGTACTTC. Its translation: CASRHRTSGSYEQYF.

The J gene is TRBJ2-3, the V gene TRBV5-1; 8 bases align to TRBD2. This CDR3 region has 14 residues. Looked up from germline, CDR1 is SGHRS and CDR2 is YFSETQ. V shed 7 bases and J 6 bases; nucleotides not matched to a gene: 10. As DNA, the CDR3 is TGCGCCAGCCGCCTAACTAGCGGTGAGGATACGCAGTATTTT. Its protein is CASRLTSGEDTQYF.

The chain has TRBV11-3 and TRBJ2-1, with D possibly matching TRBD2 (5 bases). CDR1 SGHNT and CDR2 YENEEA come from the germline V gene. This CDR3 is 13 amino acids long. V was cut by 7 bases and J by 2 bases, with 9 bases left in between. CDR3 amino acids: CASMPTTYNEQFF. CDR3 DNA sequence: TGTGCCAGCATGCCGACTACCTACAATGAGCAGTTCTTC.

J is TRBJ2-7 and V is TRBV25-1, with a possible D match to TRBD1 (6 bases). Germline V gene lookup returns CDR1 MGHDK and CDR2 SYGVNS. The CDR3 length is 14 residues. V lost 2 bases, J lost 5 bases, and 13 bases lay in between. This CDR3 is CASSEIPGAHEQYF. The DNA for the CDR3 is TGTGCCAGCAGTGAAATCCCAGGGGCCCACGAGCAGTACTTC.

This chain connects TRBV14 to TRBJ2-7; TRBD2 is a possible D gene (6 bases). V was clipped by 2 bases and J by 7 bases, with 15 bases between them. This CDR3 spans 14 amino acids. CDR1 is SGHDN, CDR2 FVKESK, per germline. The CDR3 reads CASSQNLACREQYF. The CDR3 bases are TGTGCCAGCAGCCAAAACCTAGCGTGCCGGGAGCAGTACTTC.